The rows below give T cell receptor beta chains drawn from one sample of a study of human T cells and chemical hapten exposure. TCRdb ran MiXCR on the RACE reads and lists one entry per CDR3 protein. The data show under 75,000 distinct CDR3 sequences, about 8.5% seen once. The specimen comprised whole blood, sampled in connection with sensitization to the hapten diphenylcyclopropenone (DPC). The receptors stem from a woman between 45 and 60 years old with alopecia areata. Some clones in this sample may be carry-over from other donors' samples. Each CDR3 is given with its conserved first and last residue. D genes are given only for firm matches. Clone size, where shown, is once, few, many, or a class for clones that have expanded.

14	TRBV5-4	TRBJ1-4	TRBD1	few	CASSSGTANEKLFF	TGTGCCAGCAGTTCCGGGACAGCGAATGAAAAACTGTTTTTT
16	TRBV7-2	TRBJ2-1	TRBD2	.	CASSLVIAGDRNEQFF	TGTGCCAGCAGCTTAGTAATAGCGGGGGACCGCAATGAGCAGTTCTTC
13	TRBV2	TRBJ2-7	TRBD1	.	CATAWDSTYEQYF	TGTGCCACCGCGTGGGACAGTACCTACGAGCAGTACTTC
16	TRBV27	TRBJ2-5	TRBD1	few	CASSTEATGNRETQYF	TGTGCCAGCAGCACCGAAGCGACAGGGAATCGAGAGACCCAGTACTTC
14	TRBV18	TRBJ1-3	TRBD1	.	CASSSKGAEDTIYF	TGTGCCAGCTCATCGAAGGGGGCGGAAGACACCATATATTTT
13	TRBV18	TRBJ2-7	TRBD1	.	CASSWDRRDEQYF	TGTGCCAGCTCGTGGGACAGACGAGACGAGCAGTACTTC
14	TRBV10-2	TRBJ2-5	TRBD2	.	CASVGLAVQETQYF	TGCGCCAGCGTGGGACTAGCGGTTCAAGAGACCCAGTACTTC
14	TRBV7-2	TRBJ1-1	.	few	CASSPRLTNTEAFF	TGTGCCAGCAGCCCCAGACTTACGAACACTGAAGCTTTCTTT
19	TRBV4-1	TRBJ2-3	.	.	CASSPPGGLALISTDTQYF	TGCGCCAGCAGCCCCCCTGGGGGGCTAGCGTTAATCAGCACAGATACGCAGTATTTT
13	TRBV20-1	TRBJ1-2	.	many	CSARDVTDYGYTF	TGCAGTGCTAGAGATGTAACCGACTATGGCTACACCTTC
14	TRBV10-3	TRBJ1-2	TRBD1	.	CANKGDTGGYGYTF	TGTGCCAACAAGGGCGACACAGGGGGCTATGGCTACACCTTC
16	TRBV12-3/TRBV12-4	TRBJ1-6	.	many	CASIDAGREYNSPLHF	TGTGCCAGCATCGACGCGGGGCGGGAGTATAATTCACCCCTCCACTTT
16	TRBV7-8	TRBJ2-3	TRBD2	few	CASSGRTSGATDTQYF	TGTGCCAGCAGCGGGAGGACTAGCGGGGCTACAGATACGCAGTATTTT
14	TRBV2	TRBJ1-1	.	many	CASSEARGAFEAFF	TGTGCCAGCAGTGAAGCGAGGGGGGCTTTTGAAGCTTTCTTT
15	TRBV6-2/TRBV6-3	TRBJ2-5	TRBD2	many	CASSFGTSRRETQYF	TGTGCCAGCAGTTTCGGGACTAGCCGGAGGGAGACCCAGTACTTC
15	TRBV4-1	TRBJ1-1	.	.	CASSQGWGPGTEAFF	TGCGCCAGCAGCCAAGGTTGGGGTCCGGGCACTGAAGCTTTCTTT
15	TRBV12-3/TRBV12-4	TRBJ2-1	TRBD2	.	CASGFHSGTYNEQFF	TGTGCCAGCGGATTCCATAGCGGGACCTACAATGAGCAGTTCTTC
16	TRBV7-9	TRBJ1-3	TRBD1	.	CASSTGTGLSGNTIYF	TGTGCCAGCAGCACCGGGACAGGGCTCTCTGGAAACACCATATATTTT
14	TRBV11-2	TRBJ1-1	.	many	CASSLEGGSTEAFF	TGTGCCAGCAGCTTAGAAGGGGGTTCCACTGAAGCTTTCTTT
17	TRBV6-5	TRBJ2-6	TRBD2	many	CASSYGGGAAGANVLTF	TGTGCCAGCAGTTACGGGGGAGGGGCAGCGGGGGCCAACGTCCTGACTTTC
14	TRBV5-1	TRBJ2-2	TRBD2	few	CASSWRGSAGELFF	TGCGCCAGCAGCTGGCGGGGGTCGGCCGGGGAGCTGTTTTTT
14	TRBV7-9	TRBJ2-3	.	.	CASSLGTSTDTQYF	TGTGCCAGCAGCTTAGGGACTAGCACAGATACGCAGTATTTT
14	TRBV7-8	TRBJ2-3	.	many	CASSLGLPTDTQYF	TGTGCCAGCAGCTTAGGACTGCCGACAGATACGCAGTATTTT
14	TRBV15	TRBJ2-1	.	.	CATSFTAGPNEQFF	TGTGCCACCAGCTTCACCGCAGGCCCCAATGAGCAGTTCTTC
17	TRBV6-2/TRBV6-3	TRBJ2-6	.	many	CASSYPQALSGANVLTF	TGTGCCAGCAGTTACCCGCAGGCGCTCTCTGGGGCCAACGTCCTGACTTTC
17	TRBV18	TRBJ2-2	.	.	CASSPNQGLTNTGELFF	TGTGCCAGCTCACCAAATCAGGGGCTTACGAACACCGGGGAGCTGTTTTTT
17	TRBV7-9	TRBJ1-1	TRBD1	many	CASSLRGGQGMHTEAFF	TGTGCCAGCAGCTTACGTGGGGGACAGGGGATGCACACTGAAGCTTTCTTT
16	TRBV3-1	TRBJ1-2	TRBD1	few	CASSQEFGQGDYGYTF	TGTGCCAGCAGCCAAGAATTCGGACAGGGCGACTATGGCTACACCTTC
15	TRBV12-3/TRBV12-4	TRBJ1-6	.	few	CASSLGGGGNSPLHF	TGTGCCAGCAGTTTGGGGGGGGGAGGCAATTCACCCCTCCACTTT
16	TRBV6-1	TRBJ1-6	.	many	CASSVVGPGSNSPLHF	TGTGCCAGCAGTGTCGTCGGGCCAGGGTCGAACTCACCCCTCCACTTT
16	TRBV29-1	TRBJ2-1	TRBD2	few	CTIKGGGGASYNEQFF	TGCACCATAAAAGGTGGCGGGGGGGCGTCCTACAATGAGCAGTTCTTC
12	TRBV7-6	TRBJ1-4	.	many	CASSPRDRGLFF	TGTGCCAGCAGCCCAAGGGACCGCGGACTGTTTTTT
13	TRBV4-1	TRBJ1-4	.	.	CASSQDNGLQLFF	TGCGCCAGCAGCCAAGATAACGGACTTCAACTGTTTTTT
15	TRBV11-1	TRBJ2-1	TRBD2	.	CASSLLAGSYNEQFF	TGTGCCAGCAGCTTATTAGCGGGCTCCTACAATGAGCAGTTCTTC
13	TRBV3-1	TRBJ1-1	.	.	CASSRTENTEAFF	TGTGCCAGCAGCCGAACAGAGAACACTGAAGCTTTCTTT
13	TRBV16	TRBJ2-7	TRBD2	few	CASSQSASGELLF	TGTGCCAGCAGCCAATCAGCTAGCGGGGAATTATTATTC
16	TRBV2	TRBJ2-5	TRBD2	.	CASSEGASGGPGTQYF	TGTGCCAGCAGTGAGGGGGCTAGCGGGGGCCCGGGGACCCAGTACTTC
10	TRBV6-2/TRBV6-3	TRBJ1-1	.	.	CASARTEAFF	TGTGCCAGTGCCCGCACTGAAGCTTTCTTT
13	TRBV6-5	TRBJ2-5	.	few	CASSSGLRSGQYF	TGTGCCAGCAGTTCGGGACTGAGGTCGGGTCAGTACTTC
19	TRBV27	TRBJ2-7	.	.	CASSSHRERARPLSYEQYF	TGTGCCAGCAGTTCCCACAGGGAAAGGGCGAGACCTCTTTCCTACGAGCAGTACTTC
15	TRBV29-1	TRBJ2-7	.	many	CSVAFKPGAGYEQYF	TGCAGCGTTGCCTTCAAGCCAGGGGCGGGGTACGAGCAGTACTTC
13	TRBV10-3	TRBJ2-7	.	.	CAISEGAQIEQYF	TGTGCCATCAGTGAGGGGGCGCAAATCGAGCAGTACTTC
11	TRBV10-3	TRBJ2-7	.	few	CAISLEGEQYF	TGTGCCATCAGTTTGGAGGGCGAGCAGTACTTC
13	TRBV12-3/TRBV12-4	TRBJ1-2	TRBD1	few	CASSSEGAGGYTF	TGTGCCAGCAGTTCCGAGGGGGCCGGTGGCTACACCTTC
14	TRBV21-1	TRBJ2-4	.	.	CASVGALAKNIQYF	TGTGCCAGCGTCGGTGCCTTAGCCAAAAACATTCAGTACTTC
14	TRBV12-3/TRBV12-4	TRBJ2-1	TRBD2	many	CASSFGLGGGKQFF	TGTGCCAGCAGTTTCGGACTAGGTGGAGGCAAGCAGTTCTTC
16	TRBV3-1	TRBJ2-1	TRBD2	.	CASSQVRLAGLEEQFF	TGTGCCAGCAGCCAAGTTCGGCTAGCGGGGTTGGAGGAGCAGTTCTTC
15	TRBV4-1	TRBJ2-3	.	few	CASSQVQGSTDTQYF	TGCGCCAGCAGCCAAGTGCAGGGGAGCACAGATACGCAGTATTTT
15	TRBV12-3/TRBV12-4	TRBJ2-1	TRBD2	few	CASSLGTSGSAEQFF	TGTGCCAGCAGTCTGGGGACTAGCGGGAGTGCTGAGCAGTTCTTC
15	TRBV5-8	TRBJ2-7	TRBD2	.	CASSLGLAVSYEQYF	TGTGCCAGCAGCTTGGGACTAGCGGTGTCCTACGAGCAGTACTTC
11	TRBV6-5	TRBJ2-2	.	few	CASGHTGELFF	TGTGCCAGCGGGCACACCGGGGAGCTGTTTTTT
14	TRBV12-5	TRBJ1-2	TRBD1	few	CASGSWDSNYGYTF	TGTGCTAGTGGTTCATGGGACAGTAACTATGGCTACACCTTC
14	TRBV10-3	TRBJ2-3	.	many	CAISDRGATDTQYF	TGTGCCATCAGTGACAGGGGGGCCACAGATACGCAGTATTTT
17	TRBV11-2	TRBJ2-3	TRBD1	few	CASSPSPGQGAQGTQYF	TGTGCCAGCAGCCCGTCGCCGGGACAGGGGGCACAGGGGACGCAGTATTTT
12	TRBV12-3/TRBV12-4	TRBJ2-7	TRBD1	.	CASRGQGLEQYF	TGTGCCAGTCGAGGACAGGGCCTCGAGCAGTACTTC